The rows below give T cell receptor beta chains drawn from one sample of a study of CD8 T cells in ankylosing spondylitis. TCRdb analysed the 5' RACE reads with MiXCR anew, one entry per CDR3 protein. The table includes roughly 700,000 distinct CDR3 sequences, about 20% detected once. The sequencing sample was made of blood, either unsorted or a sorted T cell fraction (not recorded which). The receptor set was obtained from a male donor with ankylosing spondylitis. CDR3s include the opening cysteine and the closing phenylalanine or tryptophan. The D gene is left open where the match is weak. Only part of the rows carry a size: once, few, many, or a class if the clone is expanded.

abundance: few
d_gene: TRBD2
v_gene: TRBV20-1
CDR3aa: CSARQVVAGRDNEQFF

abundance: -
d_gene: TRBD2
v_gene: TRBV7-9
CDR3aa: CASRMGLAGLDTQYF

abundance: -
d_gene: TRBD1
v_gene: TRBV11-2
CDR3aa: CASCRYGGGYSPLHF

abundance: -
d_gene: TRBD2
v_gene: TRBV20-1
CDR3aa: CSATSGEENEQFF

abundance: few
d_gene: TRBD1
v_gene: TRBV20-1
CDR3aa: CSARDRGQGANQPQHF

abundance: -
d_gene: -
v_gene: TRBV7-3
CDR3aa: CASSLKSYQETQYF

abundance: -
d_gene: TRBD1
v_gene: TRBV20-1
CDR3aa: CSARGYRDRGFNYEQYF

abundance: few
d_gene: -
v_gene: TRBV10-3
CDR3aa: CAISGAGDTQYF

abundance: few
d_gene: TRBD1
v_gene: TRBV18
CDR3aa: CASSTGTGGSGQYF

abundance: few
d_gene: -
v_gene: TRBV7-8
CDR3aa: CASSHNPGSRQDLNYGYTF

abundance: -
d_gene: TRBD1
v_gene: TRBV29-1
CDR3aa: CSVGTGSVHEQYF

abundance: few
d_gene: TRBD1
v_gene: TRBV7-2
CDR3aa: CASSWGDRENQPQHF

abundance: few
d_gene: TRBD2
v_gene: TRBV6-5
CDR3aa: CASSYSGGSYDEQFF

abundance: many
d_gene: TRBD1
v_gene: TRBV5-1
CDR3aa: CASSLGTGSRQPQHF

abundance: many
d_gene: TRBD1
v_gene: TRBV5-5
CDR3aa: CASSLQGDQETQYF

abundance: few
d_gene: TRBD2
v_gene: TRBV24-1
CDR3aa: CATSEFVAGVYNEQFF

abundance: -
d_gene: TRBD1
v_gene: TRBV6-1
CDR3aa: CASSTQGKREKLFF

abundance: -
d_gene: TRBD1
v_gene: TRBV27
CDR3aa: CASSSRQGRAEAFF

abundance: few
d_gene: -
v_gene: TRBV5-6
CDR3aa: CASSLRAKTYEQYF

abundance: -
d_gene: -
v_gene: TRBV12-3/TRBV12-4
CDR3aa: CASSLSGFDGRRDIQYF

abundance: few
d_gene: TRBD1
v_gene: TRBV20-1
CDR3aa: CSASEGASYNEQFF

abundance: few
d_gene: -
v_gene: TRBV7-9
CDR3aa: CASSPPRVPTEAFF

abundance: few
d_gene: -
v_gene: TRBV5-1
CDR3aa: CASSWAQGTVYEQYF

abundance: many
d_gene: -
v_gene: TRBV7-8
CDR3aa: CASTVLEGKPQHF

abundance: -
d_gene: TRBD1
v_gene: TRBV7-2
CDR3aa: CASSRRRTGEDTQYF

abundance: few
d_gene: TRBD1
v_gene: TRBV4-1
CDR3aa: CASSLPGQGVNEQFF

abundance: many
d_gene: TRBD2
v_gene: TRBV7-2
CDR3aa: CASSLGLAVRWFF

abundance: few
d_gene: -
v_gene: TRBV5-1
CDR3aa: CASSPRGATSYEQYF

abundance: -
d_gene: -
v_gene: TRBV5-1
CDR3aa: CASSPGQGLYYEQYF

abundance: few
d_gene: -
v_gene: TRBV5-1
CDR3aa: CASSPNPPVDLTPLHF

abundance: -
d_gene: -
v_gene: TRBV20-1
CDR3aa: CSASPRLGLDTQYF

abundance: few
d_gene: -
v_gene: TRBV4-1
CDR3aa: CASSQGPPGGGETQYF

abundance: few
d_gene: -
v_gene: TRBV6-1
CDR3aa: CASIRRDRRNMNTEAFF

abundance: few
d_gene: -
v_gene: TRBV7-9
CDR3aa: CAGGPSTSYEQYF

abundance: -
d_gene: -
v_gene: TRBV7-9
CDR3aa: CASSVNRGGLYNEQFF

abundance: few
d_gene: -
v_gene: TRBV12-3/TRBV12-4
CDR3aa: CASSLGSGGNTIYF

abundance: -
d_gene: TRBD2
v_gene: TRBV2
CDR3aa: CASRGLVVDTQYF

abundance: many
d_gene: -
v_gene: TRBV20-1
CDR3aa: CSARNPEVNTEAFF

abundance: -
d_gene: -
v_gene: TRBV7-3
CDR3aa: CASSPYAYDTQYF

abundance: many
d_gene: -
v_gene: TRBV29-1
CDR3aa: CSVELGGSGYGYTF

abundance: -
d_gene: TRBD1
v_gene: TRBV5-1
CDR3aa: CASSPRQGARAGYTEAFF